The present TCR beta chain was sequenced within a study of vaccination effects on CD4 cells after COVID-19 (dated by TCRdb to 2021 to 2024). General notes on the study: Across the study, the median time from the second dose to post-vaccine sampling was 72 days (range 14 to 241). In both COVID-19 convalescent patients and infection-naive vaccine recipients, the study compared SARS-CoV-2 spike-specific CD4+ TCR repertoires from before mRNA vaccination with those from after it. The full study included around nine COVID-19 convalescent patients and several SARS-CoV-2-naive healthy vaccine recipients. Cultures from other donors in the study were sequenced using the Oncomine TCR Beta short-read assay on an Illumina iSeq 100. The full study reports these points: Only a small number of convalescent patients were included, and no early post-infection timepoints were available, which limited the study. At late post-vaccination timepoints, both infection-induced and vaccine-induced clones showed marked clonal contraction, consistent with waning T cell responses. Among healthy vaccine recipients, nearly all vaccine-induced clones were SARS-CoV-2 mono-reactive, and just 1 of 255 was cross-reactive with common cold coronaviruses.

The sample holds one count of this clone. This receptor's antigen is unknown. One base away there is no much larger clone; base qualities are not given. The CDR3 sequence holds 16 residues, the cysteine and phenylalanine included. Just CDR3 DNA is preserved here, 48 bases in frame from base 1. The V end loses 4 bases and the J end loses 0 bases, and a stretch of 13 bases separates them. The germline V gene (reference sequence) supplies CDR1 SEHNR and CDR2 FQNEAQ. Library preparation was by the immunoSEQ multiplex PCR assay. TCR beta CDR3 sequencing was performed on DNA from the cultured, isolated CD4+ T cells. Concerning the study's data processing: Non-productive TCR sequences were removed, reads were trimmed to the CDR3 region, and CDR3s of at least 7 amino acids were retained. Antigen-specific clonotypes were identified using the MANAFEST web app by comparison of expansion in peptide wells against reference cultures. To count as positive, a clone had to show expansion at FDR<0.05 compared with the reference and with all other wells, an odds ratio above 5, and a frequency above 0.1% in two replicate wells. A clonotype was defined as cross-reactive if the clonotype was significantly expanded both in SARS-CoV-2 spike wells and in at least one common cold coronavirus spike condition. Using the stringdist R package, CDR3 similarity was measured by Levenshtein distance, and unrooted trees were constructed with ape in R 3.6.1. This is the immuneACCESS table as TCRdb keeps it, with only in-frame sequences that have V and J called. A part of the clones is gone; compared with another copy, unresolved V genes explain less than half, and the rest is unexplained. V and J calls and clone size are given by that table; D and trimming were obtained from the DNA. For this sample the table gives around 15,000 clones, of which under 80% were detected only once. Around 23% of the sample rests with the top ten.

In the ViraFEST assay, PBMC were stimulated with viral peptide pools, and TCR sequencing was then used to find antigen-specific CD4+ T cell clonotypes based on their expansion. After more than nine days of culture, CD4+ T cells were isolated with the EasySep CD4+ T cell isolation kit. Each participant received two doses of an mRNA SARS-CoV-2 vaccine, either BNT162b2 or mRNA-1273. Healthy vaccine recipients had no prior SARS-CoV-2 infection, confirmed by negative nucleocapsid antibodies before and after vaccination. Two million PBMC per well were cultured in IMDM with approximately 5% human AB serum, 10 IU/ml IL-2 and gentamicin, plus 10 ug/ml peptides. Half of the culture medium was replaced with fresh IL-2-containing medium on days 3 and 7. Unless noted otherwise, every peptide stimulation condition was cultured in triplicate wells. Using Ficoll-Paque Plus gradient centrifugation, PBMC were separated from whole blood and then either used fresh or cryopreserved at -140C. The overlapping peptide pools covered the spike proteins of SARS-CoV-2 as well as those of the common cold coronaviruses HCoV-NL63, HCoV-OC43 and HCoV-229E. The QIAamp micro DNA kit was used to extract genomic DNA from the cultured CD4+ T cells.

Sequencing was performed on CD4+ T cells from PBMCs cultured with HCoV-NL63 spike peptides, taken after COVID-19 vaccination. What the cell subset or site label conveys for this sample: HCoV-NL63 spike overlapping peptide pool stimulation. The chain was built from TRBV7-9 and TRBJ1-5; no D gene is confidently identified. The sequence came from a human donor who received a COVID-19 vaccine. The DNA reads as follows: TGTGCCAGCAGCTCGAAAGAGTTTCTTAGCAATCAGCCCCAGCATTTT. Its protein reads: CASSSKEFLSNQPQHF.